The 20 T cell receptor beta chains presented below share a single source sample, sequenced in a study of tumor and adjacent non-tumor tissue in lung cancer. A modified ARM-PCR protocol with three rounds of nested PCR amplified TCRbeta. MiXCR was run by TCRdb on the multiplex PCR reads, yielding one entry per CDR3 protein. Of 100,000 or so distinct CDR3 sequences in the sample, 55% to 65% were seen once. RNA was extracted from bulk tissue without any cell sorting. Distant lung tissue was collected more than 3 cm away from the tumor edge. Sequencing was performed on distant non-tumor lung tissue. These receptors were taken from a man aged 30 to 39 with non-small cell lung cancer.

To note about this clonotype: One end of the junction is discordant with germline, which a read error may explain. J is TRBJ1-5 and V is TRBV5-5, with D possibly matching TRBD1 (5 bases). CDR3 length equals 15 residues. Germline CDR1 reads SGHKS; CDR2 reads YYEKEE (reference sequence). The CDR3 loop is CASSEGRTSNQPKHF. For the CDR3, the DNA is TGTGCCAGCAGCGAGGGGAGAACATCTAATCAGCCCAAGCATTTT.

This clonotype was detected many times. The chain links TRBV12-3 or TRBV12-4 to TRBJ2-1, with 12 bases aligning to TRBD2. The CDR3 sequence is 15 residues long. The trim removed 7 bases at V and 5 bases at J, leaving 6 bases unmatched. CDR3 sequence: CASIDRLAGDNEQFF. The CDR3 nucleotides are TGTGCCAGCATTGACCGACTAGCGGGAGACAATGAGCAGTTCTTC.

A note on this clonotype: Germline is not matched at one junction end, which may reflect a read error. The CDR3 here is CTSSTEPSGEPFF. CDR3 nucleotide sequence: TGTACCAGCAGTACCGAACCTTCCGGGGAGCCGTTTTTT. The V and J genes are TRBV6-1 and TRBJ2-2; D may be TRBD2 (5 bases). This CDR3 contains 13 residues. Germline V lookup: CDR1 MNHNS, CDR2 SASEGT.

The chain uses TRBV5-1 and TRBJ1-1; D is uncertain. V was cut by 4 bases and J by 4 bases, with 17 bases left in between. The CDR3 runs 15 residues. CDR1 and CDR2 (germline): SGHRS, YFSETQ. CDR3 amino acids: CASSPVGISGTEAFF. Here the CDR3 DNA reads TGCGCCAGCAGCCCCGTAGGGATTTCGGGCACTGAAGCTTTCTTT.

This clonotype was seen only a few times. The chain has TRBV20-1 and TRBJ2-1; D is undetermined. Trimming took off 3 bases at V and 6 bases at J, with 18 bases between the two ends. Germline assignment: CDR1 DFQATT and CDR2 SNEGSKA (reference sequence). This CDR3 is built from 15 residues. CDR3 sequence (DNA): TGCAGTGCTAGCCAAGCCCGTGGGGTGGGCAATGAGCAGTTCTTC. Translation: CSASQARGVGNEQFF.

With regard to this clonotype: It may be a read error: a sequence one base away is much more abundant. J is TRBJ2-7 and V is TRBV6-2 or TRBV6-3, with 14 bases fitting TRBD2. V trimming: 0 bases; J trimming: 3 bases; junction bases outside the gene matches: 10. This CDR3 region has 19 residues. Germline V gives CDR1 MNHEY, CDR2 SVGEGT. In nucleotides, the CDR3 is TGTGCCAGCAGTTACTCCGGACTAGCGGGAGGCCCTTATCTCTACGAGCAGTACTTC. This translates into CASSYSGLAGGPYLYEQYF.

This clonotype was seen just once. The missing conserved phenylalanine or tryptophan at the end of this CDR3 makes a read error likely. The chain has TRBV20-1 and TRBJ2-5, with D unresolved. The CDR3 loop spans 17 amino acids. The V gene's germline CDR1 is DFQATT and CDR2 SNEGSKA (reference sequence). The CDR3 coding sequence is TGTAGTGCTAGAGCCGGGTCCAACCACCCGGGCCAAGAGACCCAGTACATC. Amino acids: CSARAGSNHPGQETQYI.

Concerning this clonotype itself: A junction end diverges from the germline sequence, so it may reflect a read error. The chain has TRBV6-9 and TRBJ2-3; D is tentatively TRBD1 or TRBD2 (6 bases each). Germline CDR1 is MNHGY and CDR2 is SVAAGI. This CDR3 is 16 amino acids long. This CDR3 is CASSPLGGISTDTLYF. CDR3 nucleotide sequence: TGTGCCAGCTCACCGTTAGGGGGGATTAGCACAGATACGCTGTATTTT.

A remark on this clonotype: A junction boundary mismatches the germline segment, possibly from a read error. The rearrangement links TRBV11-1 to TRBJ1-4; no definite D call. The germline V gene encodes CDR1 SGHAT and CDR2 FQDESV (reference sequence). CDR3 length equals 17 residues. CDR3 protein: CASSRTGLGIKNEKLFF. For the CDR3, the DNA is TGTGCCAGCAGCCGAACCGGACTGGGGATAAAAAATGAGAAACTGTTTTTT.

With regard to this clonotype: An end of the junction does not agree with germline; a read error may underlie this. The genes are TRBV12-3 or TRBV12-4 and TRBJ1-1; unclear D gene. The CDR3 consists of 16 residues. CDR3 nucleotides: TGTGCCAGCAGTTTGTCATGGATGCTAAATAACACTAAAGCTTTCTTT. This codes for CASSLSWMLNNTKAFF.

The rearrangement joins TRBV20-1 to TRBJ2-1, with TRBD1 matching over 7 bases. After removal of 5 bases from V and 3 bases from J, the junction contained 10 bases not matched to a gene. This CDR3 contains 15 residues. The germline V gene encodes CDR1 DFQATT and CDR2 SNEGSKA (reference sequence). The CDR3: CSARTRDRGYNEQFF. CDR3 sequence (DNA): TGCAGTGCTCGTACCCGGGACAGAGGCTACAATGAGCAGTTCTTC.

Comments on this clonotype: Its ends do not fully match the called genes, so a read error is possible. The V gene is TRBV20-1, the J gene TRBJ1-4; maybe TRBD1 (6 bases). CDR1 and CDR2 from the germline V gene are DFQATT and SNEGSKA (reference sequence). This CDR3 contains 13 residues. The CDR3 spells CSARAGAGEKQFF. The CDR3 DNA reads as TGCAGTGCTAGAGCGGGGGCCGGGGAAAAACAGTTTTTT.

The rearrangement uses TRBV9 and TRBJ1-2, with D possibly being TRBD1 (5 bases). Trimming left V 3 bases short and J 4 bases short, with 22 bases between. Germline loops: CDR1 SGDLS, CDR2 YYNGEE. The CDR3 consists of 17 residues. This CDR3 reads CASSATRGEFSTYGYTF. In DNA, the CDR3 is TGTGCCAGCAGCGCTACGAGAGGGGAATTCTCTACCTATGGCTACACCTTC. Full variable domain (missing parts from reference TRBV9 and TRBJ1-2): DSGVTQTPKHLITATGQRVTLRCSPRSGDLSVYWYQQSLDQGLQFLIQYYNGEERAKGNILERFSAQQFPDLHSELNLSSLELGDSALYFCASSATRGEFSTYGYTFGSGTRLTVV.

A remark on this clonotype: A much larger clone is a single base away; this may be a read error. This is likely a read error, given that the CDR3 carries no conserved phenylalanine or tryptophan at its end. V is TRBV6-6 and J is TRBJ2-1; D perhaps matches TRBD2 (7 bases). Germline CDR1 and CDR2: MNHNY and SVGAGI (reference sequence). This CDR3 has 16 residues. Trimming left V 5 bases short and J 1 base short, with 15 bases between. CDR3 DNA: TGTGCCAGCAGTCTTCTACAGGGAGGGTCCTACAATGAGCAGTTCCTC. It specifies CASSLLQGGSYNEQFL.

A remark on this clonotype: At one of its ends the junction is not consistent with the germline gene, which may arise from a read error. The chain couples TRBV29-1 to TRBJ2-7, with a weak D call TRBD1 (6 bases). Germline CDR1 reads SQVTM; CDR2 reads ANQGSEA. The CDR3 spans 14 residues. The CDR3 sequence is CSVNTGTPKYEQYF. The CDR3 nucleotides read TGCAGTGTTAATACCGGGACACCCAAATACGAGCAATACTTC.

This clonotype has only one observation. A much larger clonotype is one base distant, so this may be a read error. V and J are TRBV6-1 and TRBJ1-4; D remains ambiguous. Germline V CDR1 and CDR2: MNHNS, SASEGT. The CDR3 extends over 13 amino acids. Between the trimmed V and J ends, which lost 8 bases and 5 bases, there was a span of 12 bases. CDR3 region: CASGRYVNEKLFF. CDR3 in DNA: TGTGCCAGCGGAAGGTACGTGAATGAAAAACTGTTTTTT.

This clonotype was counted many times. This rearrangement joins TRBV6-1 to TRBJ2-1; D is possibly TRBD1 (5 bases). The CDR3 spans 13 residues. V lost 2 bases, J lost 7 bases, and 9 bases lay in between. CDR1 and CDR2 from the germline V gene are MNHNS and SASEGT. The CDR3 DNA sequence: TGTGCCAGCAGTGAACCCCAGGGTAATGAGCAGTTCTTC. Its translation is CASSEPQGNEQFF.

This chain links TRBV20-1 with TRBJ1-3; D not resolved. Germline V gene data show CDR1 as DFQATT and CDR2 as SNEGSKA (reference sequence). This CDR3 region has 12 residues. V gave up 7 bases and J gave up 2 bases, with 9 bases separating them. This CDR3 is CSVDVAGNTIYF. The CDR3 bases are TGCAGTGTTGACGTAGCTGGAAACACCATATATTTT.

As for this clonotype: A much larger clonotype is one base distant, so this may be a read error. The genes are TRBV6-6 and TRBJ2-5; 7 bases agree with TRBD2. Germline V lookup: CDR1 MNHNY, CDR2 SVGAGI (reference sequence). V dropped 6 bases and J dropped 9; count of bases not matched to a gene: 16. The CDR3 is 15 amino acids. The CDR3 bases are TGTGCCAGCAGGCCTAGACTAGGCGGGGCGGGGGCCCAGTACTTC. It translates to CASRPRLGGAGAQYF.

This clonotype was seen many times. V and J are TRBV20-1 and TRBJ1-3; maybe TRBD1 (6 bases). Trimming took off 3 bases at V and 4 bases at J, with 13 bases between the two ends. CDR1 DFQATT and CDR2 SNEGSKA come from the germline V gene (reference sequence). This CDR3 contains 14 residues. This CDR3 reads CSARGASRGNTIYF. For the CDR3, the DNA is TGCAGTGCTAGGGGGGCCAGTAGGGGAAACACCATATATTTT.